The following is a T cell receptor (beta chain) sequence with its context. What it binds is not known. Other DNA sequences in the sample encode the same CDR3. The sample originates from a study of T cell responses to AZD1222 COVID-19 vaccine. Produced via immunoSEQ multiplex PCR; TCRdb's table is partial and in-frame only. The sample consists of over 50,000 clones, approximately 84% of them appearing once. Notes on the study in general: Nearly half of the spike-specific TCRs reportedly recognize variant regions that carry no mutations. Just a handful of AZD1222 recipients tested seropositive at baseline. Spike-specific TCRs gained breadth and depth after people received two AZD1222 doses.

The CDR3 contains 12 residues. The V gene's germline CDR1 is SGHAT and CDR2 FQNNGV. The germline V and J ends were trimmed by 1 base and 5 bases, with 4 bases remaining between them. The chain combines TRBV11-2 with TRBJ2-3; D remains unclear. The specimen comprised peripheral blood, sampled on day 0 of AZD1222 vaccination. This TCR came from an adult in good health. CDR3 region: CASSLVGDTQYF. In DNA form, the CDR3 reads TGTGCCAGCAGCTTAGTTGGAGATACGCAGTATTTT.